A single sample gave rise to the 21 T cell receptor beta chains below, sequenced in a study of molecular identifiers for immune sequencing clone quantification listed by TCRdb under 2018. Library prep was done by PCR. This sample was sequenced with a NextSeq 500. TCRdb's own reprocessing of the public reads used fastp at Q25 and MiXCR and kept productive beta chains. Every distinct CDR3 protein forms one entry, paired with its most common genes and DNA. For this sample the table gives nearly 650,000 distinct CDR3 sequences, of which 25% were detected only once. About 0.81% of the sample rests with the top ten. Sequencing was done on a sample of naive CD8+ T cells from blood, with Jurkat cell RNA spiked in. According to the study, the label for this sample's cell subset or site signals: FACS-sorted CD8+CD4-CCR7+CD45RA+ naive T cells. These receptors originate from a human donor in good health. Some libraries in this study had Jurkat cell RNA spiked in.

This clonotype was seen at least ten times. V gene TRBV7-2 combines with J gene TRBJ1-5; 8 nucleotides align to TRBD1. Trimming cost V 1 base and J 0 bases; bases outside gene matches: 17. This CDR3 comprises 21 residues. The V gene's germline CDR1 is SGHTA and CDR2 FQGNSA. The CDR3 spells CASSLEPAGTGDAYSNQPQHF. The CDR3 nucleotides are TGTGCCAGCAGCTTAGAACCTGCCGGGACAGGAGACGCCTATAGCAATCAGCCCCAGCATTTT.

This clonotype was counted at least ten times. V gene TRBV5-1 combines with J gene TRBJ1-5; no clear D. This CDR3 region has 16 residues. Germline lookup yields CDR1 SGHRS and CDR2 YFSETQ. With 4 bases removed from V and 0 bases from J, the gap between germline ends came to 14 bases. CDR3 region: CASSTYRENSNQPQHF. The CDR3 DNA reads TGCGCCAGCAGCACTTACAGAGAAAATAGCAATCAGCCCCAGCATTTT. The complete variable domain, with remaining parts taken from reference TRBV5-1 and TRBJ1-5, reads KAGVTQTPRYLIKTRGQQVTLSCSPISGHRSVSWYQQTPGQGLQFLFEYFSETQRNKGNFPGRFSGRQFSNSRSEMNVSTLELGDSALYLCASSTYRENSNQPQHFGDGTRLSIL.

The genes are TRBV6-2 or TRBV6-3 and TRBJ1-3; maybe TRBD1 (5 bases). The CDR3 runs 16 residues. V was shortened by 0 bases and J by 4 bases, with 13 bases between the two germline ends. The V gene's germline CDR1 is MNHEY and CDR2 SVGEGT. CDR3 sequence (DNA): TGTGCCAGCAGTTACTCGACTGACGGGGGAGGAAACACCATATATTTT. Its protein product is CASSYSTDGGGNTIYF.

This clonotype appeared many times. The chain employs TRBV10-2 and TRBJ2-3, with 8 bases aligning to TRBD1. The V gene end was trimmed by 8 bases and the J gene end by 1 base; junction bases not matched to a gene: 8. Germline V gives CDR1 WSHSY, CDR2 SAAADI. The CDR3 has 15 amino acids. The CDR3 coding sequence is TGCGCCAGCCGTCGGACAGGGCGAGGCACAGATACGCAGTATTTT. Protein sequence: CASRRTGRGTDTQYF.

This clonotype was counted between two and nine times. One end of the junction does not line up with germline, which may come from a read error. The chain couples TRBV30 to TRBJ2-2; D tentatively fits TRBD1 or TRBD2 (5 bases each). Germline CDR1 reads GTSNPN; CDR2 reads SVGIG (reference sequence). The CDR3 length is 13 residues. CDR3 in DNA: TGTGCCTGGAGTATAGGGGTCCCCGGGGAGCAGTTTTTT. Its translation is CAWSIGVPGEQFF.

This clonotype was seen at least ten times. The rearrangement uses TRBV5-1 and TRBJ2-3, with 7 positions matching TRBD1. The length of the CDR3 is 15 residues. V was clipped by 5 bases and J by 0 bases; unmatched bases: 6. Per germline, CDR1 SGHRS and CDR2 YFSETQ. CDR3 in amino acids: CASRARDRSTDTQYF. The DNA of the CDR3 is TGCGCCAGCAGAGCACGGGACAGAAGCACAGATACGCAGTATTTT.

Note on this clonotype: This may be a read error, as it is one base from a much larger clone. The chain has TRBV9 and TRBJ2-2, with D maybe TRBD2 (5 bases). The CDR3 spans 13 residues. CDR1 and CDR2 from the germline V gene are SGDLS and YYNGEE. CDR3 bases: TGTGCCAACAGCGTAGAGGGCACCGGGGAGCTGTTTTTT. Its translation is CANSVEGTGELFF.

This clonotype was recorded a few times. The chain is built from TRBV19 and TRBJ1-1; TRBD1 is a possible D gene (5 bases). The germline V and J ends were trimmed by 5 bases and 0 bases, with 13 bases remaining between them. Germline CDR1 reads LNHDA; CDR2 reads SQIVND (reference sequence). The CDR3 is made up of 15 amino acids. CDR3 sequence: CASSPHGGVNTEAFF. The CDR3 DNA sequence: TGTGCCAGTAGTCCACATGGGGGGGTGAACACTGAAGCTTTCTTT.

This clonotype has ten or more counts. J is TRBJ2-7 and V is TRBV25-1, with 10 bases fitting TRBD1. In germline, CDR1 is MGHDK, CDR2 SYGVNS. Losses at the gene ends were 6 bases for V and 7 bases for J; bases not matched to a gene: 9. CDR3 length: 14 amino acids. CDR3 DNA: TGTGCCAGCAGAACCGGGACAGGGGTAGGTGAGCAGTACTTC. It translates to CASRTGTGVGEQYF.

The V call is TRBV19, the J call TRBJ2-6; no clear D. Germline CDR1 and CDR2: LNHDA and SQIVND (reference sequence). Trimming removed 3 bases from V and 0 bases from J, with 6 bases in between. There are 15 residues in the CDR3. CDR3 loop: CASSISHSGANVLTF. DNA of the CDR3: TGTGCCAGTAGTATTTCGCACTCTGGGGCCAACGTCCTGACTTTC. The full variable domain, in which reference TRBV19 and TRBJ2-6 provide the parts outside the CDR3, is DGGITQSPKYLFRKEGQNVTLSCEQNLNHDAMYWYRQDPGQGLRLIYYSQIVNDFQKGDIAEGYSVSREKKESFPLTVTSAQKNPTAFYLCASSISHSGANVLTFGAGSRLTVL.

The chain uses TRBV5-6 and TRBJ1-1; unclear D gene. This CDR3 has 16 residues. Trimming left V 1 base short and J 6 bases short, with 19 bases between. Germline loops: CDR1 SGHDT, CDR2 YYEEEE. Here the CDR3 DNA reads TGTGCCAGCAGCTTGAGTTATACGGGCTTGTACTCTGAAGCTTTCTTT. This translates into CASSLSYTGLYSEAFF.

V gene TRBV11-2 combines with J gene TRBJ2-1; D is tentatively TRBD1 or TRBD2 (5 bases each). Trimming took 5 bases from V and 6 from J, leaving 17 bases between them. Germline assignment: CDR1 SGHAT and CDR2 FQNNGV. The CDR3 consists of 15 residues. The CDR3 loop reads CASSGGTPRVNEQFF. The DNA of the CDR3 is TGTGCCAGCAGCGGTGGGACCCCCCGAGTCAATGAGCAGTTCTTC.

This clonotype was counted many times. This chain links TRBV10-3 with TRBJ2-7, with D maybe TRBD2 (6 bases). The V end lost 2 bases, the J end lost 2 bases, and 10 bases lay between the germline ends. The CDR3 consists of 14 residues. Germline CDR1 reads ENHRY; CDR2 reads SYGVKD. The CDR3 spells CAISEERAPYEQYF. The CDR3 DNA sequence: TGTGCCATCAGTGAGGAGCGGGCGCCCTACGAGCAGTACTTC.

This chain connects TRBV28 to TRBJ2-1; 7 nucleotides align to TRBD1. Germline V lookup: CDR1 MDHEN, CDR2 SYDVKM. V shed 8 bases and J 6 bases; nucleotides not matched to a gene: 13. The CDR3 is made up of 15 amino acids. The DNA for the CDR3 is TGTGCCAGCCAAGATGACAGGGCGGTGTTCAATGAGCAGTTCTTC. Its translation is CASQDDRAVFNEQFF.

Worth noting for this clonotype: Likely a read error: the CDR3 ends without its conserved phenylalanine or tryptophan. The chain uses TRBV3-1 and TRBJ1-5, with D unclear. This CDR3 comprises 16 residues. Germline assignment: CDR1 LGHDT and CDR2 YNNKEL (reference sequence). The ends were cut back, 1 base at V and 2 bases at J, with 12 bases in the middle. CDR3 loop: CASSQGFSFGNQPQHS. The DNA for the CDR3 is TGTGCCAGCAGCCAAGGATTTAGTTTTGGCAATCAGCCCCAGCATTCT.

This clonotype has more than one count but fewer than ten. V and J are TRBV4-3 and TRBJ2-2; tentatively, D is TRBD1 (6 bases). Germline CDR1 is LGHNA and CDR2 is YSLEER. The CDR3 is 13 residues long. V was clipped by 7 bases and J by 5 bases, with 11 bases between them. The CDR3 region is CASMGARTGELFF. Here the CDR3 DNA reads TGCGCCAGCATGGGGGCAAGGACCGGGGAGCTGTTTTTT.

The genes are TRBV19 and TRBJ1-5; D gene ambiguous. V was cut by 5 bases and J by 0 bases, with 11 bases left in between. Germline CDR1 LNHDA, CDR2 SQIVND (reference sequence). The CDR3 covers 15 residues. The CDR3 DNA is TGTGCCAGTAGTCCGGCGGAGTATAGCAATCAGCCCCAGCATTTT. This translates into CASSPAEYSNQPQHF.

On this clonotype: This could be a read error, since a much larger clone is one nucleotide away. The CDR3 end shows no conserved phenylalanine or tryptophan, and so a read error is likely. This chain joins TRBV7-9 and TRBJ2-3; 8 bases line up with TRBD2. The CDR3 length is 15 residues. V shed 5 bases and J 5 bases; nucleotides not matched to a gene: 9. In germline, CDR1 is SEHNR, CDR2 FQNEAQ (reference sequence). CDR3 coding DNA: TGTGCCAGCAGCCCCTACCCAGCGGGAGAAGATACGCAGTATCTT. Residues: CASSPYPAGEDTQYL.

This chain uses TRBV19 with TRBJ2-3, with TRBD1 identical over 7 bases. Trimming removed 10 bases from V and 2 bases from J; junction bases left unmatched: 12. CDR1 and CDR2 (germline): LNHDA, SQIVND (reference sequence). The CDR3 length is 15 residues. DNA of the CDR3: TGTGCCACGAGGGGTTGGGACAGTGACACAGATACGCAGTATTTT. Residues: CATRGWDSDTDTQYF.

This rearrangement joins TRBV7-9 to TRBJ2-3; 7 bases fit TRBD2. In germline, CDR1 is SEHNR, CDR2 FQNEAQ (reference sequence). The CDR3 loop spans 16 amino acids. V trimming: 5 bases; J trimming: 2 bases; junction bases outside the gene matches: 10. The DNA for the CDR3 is TGTGCCAGCAGCACCTGGGGTGCGGGAGACACAGATACGCAGTATTTT. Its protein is CASSTWGAGDTDTQYF. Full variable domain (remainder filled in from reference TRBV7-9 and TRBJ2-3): DTGVSQNPRHKITKRGQNVTFRCDPISEHNRLYWYRQTLGQGPEFLTYFQNEAQLEKSRLLSDRFSAERPKGSFSTLEIQRTEQGDSAMYLCASSTWGAGDTDTQYFGPGTRLTVL.

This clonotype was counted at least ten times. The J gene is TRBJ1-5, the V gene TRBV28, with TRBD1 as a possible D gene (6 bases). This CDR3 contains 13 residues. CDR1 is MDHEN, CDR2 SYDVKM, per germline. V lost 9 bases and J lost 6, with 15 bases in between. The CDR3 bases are TGTGCCAGTTCTACAGGGATGGGTCAGCCCCAGCATTTT. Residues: CASSTGMGQPQHF.